Following are 28 T cell receptor beta chains from one sample sequenced in a study of Tregs in tolerant kidney transplant recipients. The data were produced by immunoSEQ multiplex PCR, yet TCRdb's version contains in-frame clones alone and is incomplete. The data hold around 120,000 clones, with roughly nine tenths observed a single time. Sample: CD4+ T cells from blood. The source of these receptors is a human donor in good health.

This clone was recorded only once. J is TRBJ2-1 and V is TRBV12-5; D not certain. The germline V gene encodes CDR1 LGHNT and CDR2 FRNRAP. The CDR3 length is 13 residues. The V end lost 0 bases, the J end lost 7 bases, and 7 bases lay between the germline ends. The CDR3 coding sequence is TGTGCTAGTGGTTTGGTTTCGGGTAATGAGCAGTTCTTC. Encoded protein: CASGLVSGNEQFF.

This chain joins TRBV11-2 and TRBJ2-7; 8 bases line up with TRBD2. Germline CDR1 is SGHAT and CDR2 is FQNNGV. The V segment lost 5 bases and the J segment 3 bases; nucleotides outside the gene matches: 12. This CDR3 is built from 16 residues. CDR3 residues: CASSPTGGGSFYEQYF. CDR3 bases: TGTGCCAGCAGCCCTACCGGGGGGGGGTCCTTCTACGAGCAGTACTTC.

The chain combines TRBV6-1 with TRBJ1-5; no clear D. Trimming removed 3 bases at V and 7 bases at J, with 13 bases between. In germline, CDR1 is MNHNS, CDR2 SASEGT. This CDR3 comprises 14 residues. CDR3 nucleotides: TGTGCCAGCAGTGATGGTACAGTTGGACAGCCCCAGCATTTT. Translation: CASSDGTVGQPQHF.

This clone appeared a single time. J is TRBJ1-1 and V is TRBV11-2, with D perhaps TRBD1 (5 bases). The germline V gene has CDR1 SGHAT and CDR2 FQNNGV. CDR3 length equals 17 residues. V was shortened by 2 bases and J by 6 bases, with 22 bases between the two germline ends. CDR3 DNA: TGTGCCAGCAGCTTAAGAGGGCGGACGGGGGGAGGTCCTGAAGCTTTCTTT. The encoded protein is CASSLRGRTGGGPEAFF.

The chain has TRBV18 and TRBJ2-1; D might be TRBD2 (6 bases). This CDR3 is built from 11 residues. Trimming took off 6 bases at V and 9 bases at J, with 9 bases between the two ends. Germline V gene lookup returns CDR1 KGHSH and CDR2 LQKENI. CDR3 nucleotide sequence: TGTGCCAGCTCGGCCGGGGGTGAGCAGTTCTTC. It translates to CASSAGGEQFF.

V usage is TRBV5-4 and J usage is TRBJ1-2; D not certain. CDR1 is SGHNT, CDR2 YYREEE, per germline (reference sequence). The CDR3 is made up of 14 amino acids. With 3 bases removed from V and 0 bases from J, the gap between germline ends came to 9 bases. The CDR3 bases are TGTGCCAGCAGCTGGAGTGAATCTAACTATGGCTACACCTTC. Its translation is CASSWSESNYGYTF.

This chain connects TRBV19 to TRBJ1-2, with D uncertain. The CDR3 is 12 residues long. Trimming removed 1 base at V and 8 bases at J, with 8 bases between. The germline V gene encodes CDR1 LNHDA and CDR2 SQIVND (reference sequence). DNA for the CDR3: TGTGCCAGTAGTATAGGTGGGGAAGGCTACACCTTC. Its translation: CASSIGGEGYTF. Drawing the rest from reference TRBV19 and TRBJ1-2, the complete variable domain is DGGITQSPKYLFRKEGQNVTLSCEQNLNHDAMYWYRQDPGQGLRLIYYSQIVNDFQKGDIAEGYSVSREKKESFPLTVTSAQKNPTAFYLCASSIGGEGYTFGSGTRLTVV.

This chain connects TRBV30 to TRBJ2-1; D call uncertain. This CDR3 spans 15 amino acids. V shed 0 bases and J shed 5 bases, with 14 bases lying between them. CDR1 and CDR2 from the germline V gene are GTSNPN and SVGIG (reference sequence). Here the CDR3 reads CAWSVPSKSHNEQFF. DNA for the CDR3: TGTGCCTGGAGTGTACCGTCGAAGTCCCACAATGAGCAGTTCTTC.

The chain combines TRBV10-3 with TRBJ1-2; D call uncertain. Germline lookup yields CDR1 ENHRY and CDR2 SYGVKD. The CDR3 contains 14 residues. Trimming shortened V by 2 bases and J by 4 bases, and 11 bases separated the two germline ends. The CDR3 DNA sequence: TGTGCCATCAGTGAGGGACCCCGAGCCTATGGCTACACCTTC. Residues: CAISEGPRAYGYTF.

V is TRBV29-1 and J is TRBJ2-1; TRBD2 matches at 12 bases. J lost 6 bases, V lost 4 bases, and 13 bases had no gene match. Germline CDR1 SQVTM, CDR2 ANQGSEA. The CDR3 contains 17 residues. The chain's CDR3 is CSVANGASGRARNEQFF. The CDR3 nucleotides are TGCAGCGTTGCCAACGGGGCTAGCGGGAGGGCCCGCAATGAGCAGTTCTTC.

This clone appeared a single time. The CDR3 DNA reads as TGTGCCACCAGCATTTCGACAGGGAACTGGGAGACCCAGTACTTC. This sequence encodes CATSISTGNWETQYF. The V call is TRBV15, the J call TRBJ2-5, with 7 nucleotides matching TRBD1. V was pared by 4 bases and J by 5 bases, with 10 bases of the junction left unmatched. The germline CDR1 and CDR2 sequences are LNHNV and YYDKDF (reference sequence). This CDR3 region has 15 residues.

The chain is built from TRBV6-5 and TRBJ1-1; TRBD1 matches 8 bases. The CDR3 runs 16 residues. Germline values: CDR1 MNHEY, CDR2 SVGAGI. Unmatched junction bases numbered 8, after V lost 0 bases and J lost 5 bases. CDR3 loop: CASSYSPTGGRTEAFF. The CDR3 DNA reads TGTGCCAGCAGTTACTCGCCTACAGGGGGACGGACTGAAGCTTTCTTT.

J is TRBJ2-1 and V is TRBV2, with D possibly TRBD1 on 5 matching bases. The CDR3 length is 15 residues. Germline assignment: CDR1 SNHLY and CDR2 FYNNEI. The ends were cut back, 4 bases at V and 3 bases at J, with 13 bases in the middle. This chain's CDR3 is CASSAQGRGYNEQFF. Here the CDR3 DNA reads TGTGCCAGCAGTGCGCAGGGCCGCGGCTACAATGAGCAGTTCTTC.

Note on this clone: The sample holds other DNA sequences that translate to the same CDR3. The chain links TRBV29-1 to TRBJ2-5, with TRBD2 identical over 11 bases. The CDR3 sequence is 16 residues long. CDR1 is SQVTM, CDR2 ANQGSEA, per germline. Losses at the gene ends were 1 base for V and 0 bases for J; bases not matched to a gene: 4. The CDR3 DNA follows: TGCAGCGTTGAAGCTAGCGGGGGGCGGCACCAAGAGACCCAGTACTTC. This gives the protein CSVEASGGRHQETQYF. The full variable domain, in which reference TRBV29-1 and TRBJ2-5 provide the parts outside the CDR3, is SAVISQKPSRDICQRGTSLTIQCQVDSQVTMMFWYRQQPGQSLTLIATANQGSEATYESGFVIDKFPISRPNLTFSTLTVSNMSPEDSSIYLCSVEASGGRHQETQYFGPGTRLLVL.

V is TRBV29-1 and J is TRBJ2-1, with 9 bases lining up with TRBD1. Germline V lookup: CDR1 SQVTM, CDR2 ANQGSEA. The CDR3 has 15 amino acids. The trim removed 6 bases at V and 1 base at J, leaving 7 bases unmatched. The CDR3 sequence: CSVGTGRSSYNEQFF. CDR3 coding DNA: TGCAGCGTGGGGACAGGGAGAAGTTCCTACAATGAGCAGTTCTTC.

The gene calls are TRBV7-3 and TRBJ2-7; TRBD2 aligns across 7 bases. V was clipped by 2 bases and J by 1 base; unmatched bases: 5. The CDR3 totals 15 residues. Germline assignment: CDR1 SGHTA and CDR2 FQGTGA. CDR3 sequence: CASSLGAGRSYEQYF. Here the CDR3 DNA reads TGTGCCAGCAGCTTAGGAGCGGGGCGATCCTACGAGCAGTACTTC.

This chain uses TRBV5-1 with TRBJ2-7, with TRBD1 identical over 8 bases. This CDR3 has 15 amino acids. The germline gives CDR1 SGHRS, CDR2 YFSETQ. The trim removed 4 bases at V and 0 bases at J, leaving 6 bases unmatched. In DNA form, the CDR3 reads TGCGCCAGCAGCCGCGATACAGGGGGCTCCTACGAGCAGTACTTC. Encoded protein: CASSRDTGGSYEQYF.

This clone was picked up one time. J is TRBJ1-2 and V is TRBV30; no clear D. The V end lost 0 bases, the J end lost 0 bases, and 11 bases lay between the germline ends. In germline, CDR1 is GTSNPN, CDR2 SVGIG (reference sequence). The CDR3 totals 15 residues. CDR3 protein: CAWSVVHRANYGYTF. The CDR3 nucleotides read TGTGCCTGGAGTGTGGTACACCGGGCTAACTATGGCTACACCTTC.

V usage is TRBV30 and J usage is TRBJ2-1, with 7 bases aligning to TRBD2. V dropped 0 bases and J dropped 15; count of bases not matched to a gene: 8. Germline lookup yields CDR1 GTSNPN and CDR2 SVGIG (reference sequence). The CDR3 runs 12 residues. The CDR3 here is CAWSVLAGVGFF. Here the CDR3 DNA reads TGTGCCTGGAGTGTACTGGCGGGAGTAGGGTTCTTC.

V is TRBV10-1 and J is TRBJ2-7, with D possibly matching TRBD1 (6 bases). The CDR3 loop spans 15 amino acids. The V end was cut by 2 bases, the J end by 2 bases, with 13 bases between. Germline CDR1 and CDR2: WNHNN and SYGVQD (reference sequence). Here the CDR3 reads CASSEALGQPYEQYF. CDR3 bases: TGCGCCAGCAGTGAGGCCCTCGGACAGCCCTACGAGCAGTACTTC.

The V gene is TRBV5-1, the J gene TRBJ2-3, with unresolved D. The germline V gene has CDR1 SGHRS and CDR2 YFSETQ. The length of the CDR3 is 13 residues. V gave up 4 bases and J gave up 3 bases, with 9 bases separating them. Written as DNA, the CDR3 is TGCGCCAGCAGCAGTCTGAGGACAGATACGCAGTATTTT. As protein: CASSSLRTDTQYF.

The rearrangement links TRBV9 to TRBJ2-7; D is unclear. From germline, CDR1 is SGDLS and CDR2 YYNGEE. Trimming left V 0 bases short and J 0 bases short, with 7 bases between. The CDR3 length is 14 residues. The CDR3 sequence is CASSVDHSSYEQYF. In DNA, the CDR3 is TGTGCCAGCAGCGTAGATCACAGCTCCTACGAGCAGTACTTC.

The chain uses TRBV5-1 and TRBJ2-7, with TRBD2 identical over 10 bases. The germline V gene has CDR1 SGHRS and CDR2 YFSETQ. The CDR3 has 17 residues. The J segment lost 5 bases and the V segment lost 3 bases, leaving 14 bases of the junction unmatched. Here the CDR3 DNA reads TGCGCCAGCAGCTCCGGGACTAGCGTACCGTCTAAGGACGAGCAGTACTTC. It specifies CASSSGTSVPSKDEQYF.

The chain joins TRBV14 to TRBJ2-2; TRBD2 agrees at 10 bases. The CDR3 covers 19 residues. The V gene end was trimmed by 1 base and the J gene end by 0 bases; junction bases not matched to a gene: 8. CDR1 is SGHDN and CDR2 is FVKESK in the germline V gene. The CDR3 coding sequence is TGTGCCAGCAGCCAAGTAGCGGGGGGCACCACAGCGAACACCGGGGAGCTGTTTTTT. This gives the protein CASSQVAGGTTANTGELFF.

The rearrangement uses TRBV2 and TRBJ1-4; D is ambiguous. The V and J ends lost 3 bases and 4 bases respectively, with 9 bases between them. The CDR3 runs to 14 residues. CDR1 and CDR2 from the germline V gene are SNHLY and FYNNEI. CDR3 DNA: TGTGCCAGCAGTGACGGCCGGTTTAATGAAAAACTGTTTTTT. As protein: CASSDGRFNEKLFF. Full variable domain (rest looked up from reference TRBV2 and TRBJ1-4): EPEVTQTPSHQVTQMGQEVILRCVPISNHLYFYWYRQILGQKVEFLVSFYNNEISEKSEIFDDQFSVERPDGSNFTLKIRSTKLEDSAMYFCASSDGRFNEKLFFGSGTQLSVL.

V usage is TRBV5-4 and J usage is TRBJ2-5; the D is unclear. The V gene lost 3 bases and the J gene lost 3 bases, with 9 bases spanning the gap. The CDR3 spans 13 residues. Germline V gene lookup returns CDR1 SGHNT and CDR2 YYREEE (reference sequence). The CDR3 spells CASSYSGEETQYF. Written as DNA, the CDR3 is TGTGCCAGCAGCTACAGTGGGGAAGAGACCCAGTACTTC.

The V call is TRBV6-1, the J call TRBJ1-1; D perhaps matches TRBD1 (5 bases). CDR3 length: 11 amino acids. Germline-derived CDR1 and CDR2 are MNHNS and SASEGT. V lost 5 bases and J 10 bases, leaving 11 bases between the germline ends. This chain's CDR3 is CASSQGRGAFF. In nucleotides, the CDR3 is TGTGCCAGCAGTCAGGGACGCGGAGCTTTCTTT.

V and J are TRBV20-1 and TRBJ1-2; unclear D gene. Trimming left V 7 bases short and J 8 bases short, with 8 bases between. CDR1 and CDR2 from the germline V gene are DFQATT and SNEGSKA (reference sequence). The CDR3 runs 9 residues. CDR3 coding DNA: TGCAGTGTGGCCAGCGGCTACACCTTC. This codes for CSVASGYTF.